This T cell receptor (beta chain) was sequenced for a study of shared clonotypes between healthy human individuals. Study in general: Contributing individuals were two females and a few males aged 18 to 49.

Concerning this clone: Its antigen is not identified.

A 200 ng quantity of DNA, 25,000 to 35,000 T cell genomes, went into the sorted-subset replicate PCRs. In the authors' workflow: ImmunoSEQ supplied junction-only sequences lacking quality scores, so filtering was different. The protocol was immunoSEQ multiplex PCR, while the TCRdb copy is restricted to in-frame clones and leaves out a portion. The V and J calls and the clone size are those of that table, but D and trimming were determined from the DNA. The data show about 820,000 clones, approximately 92% seen once. The CDR3 is 14 residues long. Germline loops: CDR1 SGHDT, CDR2 YYEEEE. V shed 1 base and J 1 base; nucleotides not matched to a gene: 0. The study, taken as a whole, reports: The sharing of about 5% of naive CD4 clonotypes was seen across a handful of donors.

Terminally differentiated effector memory CD45RA+ cells were excluded by CCR7 positive selection of CD45RO-negative cells. The clonotype comes from a man aged 25-45 years in good health. Sequencing input: naive CD8+ T cells sorted from blood. The chain has TRBV5-6 and TRBJ2-7; 9 bases line up with TRBD2. The CDR3, as DNA: TGTGCCAGCAGCTTGCTAGCGGGGTCCTACGAGCAGTACTTC. This codes for CASSLLAGSYEQYF.